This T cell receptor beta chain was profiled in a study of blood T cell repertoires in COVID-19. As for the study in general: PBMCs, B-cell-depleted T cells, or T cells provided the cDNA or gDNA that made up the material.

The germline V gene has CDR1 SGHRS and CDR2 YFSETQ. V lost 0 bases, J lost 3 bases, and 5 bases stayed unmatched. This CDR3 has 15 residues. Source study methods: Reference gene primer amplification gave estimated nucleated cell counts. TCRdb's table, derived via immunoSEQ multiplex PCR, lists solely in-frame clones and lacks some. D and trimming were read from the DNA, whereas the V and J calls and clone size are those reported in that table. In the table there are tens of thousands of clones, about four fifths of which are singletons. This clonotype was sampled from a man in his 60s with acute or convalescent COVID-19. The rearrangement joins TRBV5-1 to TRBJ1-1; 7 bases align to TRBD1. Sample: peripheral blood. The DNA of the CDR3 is TGCGCCAGCAGCTTGGTGAGACAGGGTGACACTGAAGCTTTCTTT. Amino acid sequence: CASSLVRQGDTEAFF.